Below are 20 T cell receptor beta chains sequenced from a single sample in a study of control samples from healthy donors and cancer patients. Sequencing used immunoSEQ multiplex PCR; TCRdb keeps in-frame clones, though not all of them. The sample has about 150,000 clones, just under 95% seen once. Sequenced material: blood. All receptors come from a man between 35 and 55 years old in good health.

Comments on this clone: The sample has other DNA sequences that encode this CDR3 too. CDR3 loop: CASSLSQGNQPQHF. The CDR3 nucleotides read TGTGCCAGCAGTCTATCTCAGGGGAATCAGCCCCAGCATTTT. The chain recombines TRBV28 with TRBJ1-5; TRBD1 is a possible D gene (6 bases). The V gene's germline CDR1 is MDHEN and CDR2 SYDVKM. The CDR3 length is 14 residues. V was clipped by 5 bases and J by 4 bases, with 12 bases between them.

CDR3 residues: CASSDSGGANTEAFF. The CDR3 DNA sequence: TGTGCCAGCAGTGACTCAGGGGGCGCGAACACTGAAGCTTTCTTT. The chain carries TRBV28 and TRBJ1-1; TRBD1 aligns across 8 bases. V shed 5 bases, J shed 1 base, and the junction held 6 bases outside the gene matches. The CDR3 covers 15 residues. CDR1 is MDHEN and CDR2 is SYDVKM in the germline V gene.

The CDR3 DNA is TGCAGTGCCTGGGACGGTATTGGCTACACCTTC. This sequence encodes CSAWDGIGYTF. This sequence joins TRBV20-1 and TRBJ1-2; TRBD1 is a possible D gene (5 bases). Trimming cost V 6 bases and J 7 bases, with 12 bases left between them. This CDR3 comprises 11 residues. CDR1 is DFQATT and CDR2 is SNEGSKA in the germline V gene (reference sequence).

This clone has only one observation. The CDR3: CATNGGNTIYF. The CDR3 DNA reads as TGTGCCACCAACGGTGGAAACACCATATATTTT. The chain recombines TRBV15 with TRBJ1-3; D remains ambiguous. Trimming left V 7 bases short and J 3 bases short, with 4 bases between. This CDR3 comprises 11 residues. Per the germline V gene, CDR1 is LNHNV and CDR2 is YYDKDF (reference sequence).

This chain links TRBV28 with TRBJ1-4, with 8 bases matching TRBD1. Looked up from germline, CDR1 is MDHEN and CDR2 is SYDVKM. There are 18 residues in the CDR3. Unmatched junction bases numbered 17, after V lost 3 bases and J lost 8 bases. The CDR3: CASSFPQQGGHLEEKLFF. CDR3 coding DNA: TGTGCCAGCAGTTTCCCCCAACAGGGGGGACATCTAGAGGAAAAACTGTTTTTT. Drawing the rest from reference TRBV28 and TRBJ1-4, the complete variable domain is DVKVTQSSRYLVKRTGEKVFLECVQDMDHENMFWYRQDPGLGLRLIYFSYDVKMKEKGDIPEGYSVSREKKERFSLILESASTNQTSMYLCASSFPQQGGHLEEKLFFGSGTQLSVL.

The genes are TRBV19 and TRBJ1-2, with D unclear. CDR1 and CDR2 (germline): LNHDA, SQIVND (reference sequence). V lost 3 bases and J 1 base, leaving 6 bases between the germline ends. The CDR3 extends over 13 amino acids. In DNA form, the CDR3 reads TGTGCCAGTAGTATGCAGGTTAACTATGGCTACACCTTC. This gives the protein CASSMQVNYGYTF.

The V and J genes are TRBV6-5 and TRBJ2-1; no clear D. Trimming removed 3 bases at V and 0 bases at J, with 12 bases between. Germline loops: CDR1 MNHEY, CDR2 SVGAGI. This CDR3 has 16 residues. The CDR3 protein is CASSYSTKSSYNEQFF. CDR3 coding DNA: TGTGCCAGCAGTTATTCGACGAAGAGCTCCTACAATGAGCAGTTCTTC.

The chain has TRBV7-2 and TRBJ1-1, with no clear D. Germline loops: CDR1 SGHTA, CDR2 FQGNSA. This CDR3 contains 13 residues. Trimming stripped 5 bases from V and 1 base from J, with 8 bases between. The CDR3 reads CASSTRQNTEAFF. CDR3 sequence (DNA): TGTGCCAGCAGCACCCGACAGAACACTGAAGCTTTCTTT.

The chain joins TRBV5-4 to TRBJ1-1; D remains unclear. CDR1 is SGHNT, CDR2 YYREEE, per germline (reference sequence). Trimming removed 0 bases from V and 4 bases from J, with 13 bases in between. The CDR3 runs to 15 residues. The CDR3 DNA follows: TGTGCCAGCAGCTTGGGTCGGGAAGGCGGCACTGAAGCTTTCTTT. Translated, it gives CASSLGREGGTEAFF.

This rearrangement joins TRBV13 to TRBJ1-1, with D unclear. Trimming stripped 5 bases from V and 4 bases from J, with 11 bases between. Germline assignment: CDR1 PRHDT and CDR2 FYEKMQ (reference sequence). The CDR3 is 13 amino acids. This CDR3 is CASSPNPGTEAFF. CDR3 nucleotide sequence: TGTGCCAGCAGCCCCAACCCGGGCACTGAAGCTTTCTTT.

This chain connects TRBV5-1 to TRBJ1-3, with a possible D match to TRBD1 (5 bases). Looked up from germline, CDR1 is SGHRS and CDR2 is YFSETQ. V was pared by 0 bases and J by 0 bases, with 13 bases between. CDR3 size: 17 residues. DNA for the CDR3: TGCGCCAGCAGCTTGGCGGGCAGGGTATTCTCTGGAAACACCATATATTTT. The encoded protein is CASSLAGRVFSGNTIYF.

The genes are TRBV4-3 and TRBJ1-3, with a possible D match to TRBD1 (6 bases). The length of the CDR3 is 14 residues. Trimming left V 1 base short and J 7 bases short, with 11 bases between. The germline CDR1 and CDR2 sequences are LGHNA and YSLEER. The CDR3 spells CASSQGSQGNTIYF. The DNA for the CDR3 is TGCGCCAGCAGCCAAGGTTCTCAGGGGAACACCATATATTTT.

This chain links TRBV19 with TRBJ1-1; possibly TRBD1 for D (5 bases). The V end was cut by 1 base, the J end by 4 bases, with 13 bases between. The CDR3 consists of 15 residues. Germline assignment: CDR1 LNHDA and CDR2 SQIVND (reference sequence). The CDR3 region has the DNA TGTGCCAGTAGTATAGGCCCAGGGTGGGCCACTGAAGCTTTCTTT. Translating it yields CASSIGPGWATEAFF.

V usage is TRBV29-1 and J usage is TRBJ1-4, with TRBD1 matching 9 bases. The CDR3 contains 13 residues. The J segment lost 5 bases and the V segment lost 6 bases, leaving 4 bases of the junction unmatched. Germline V gives CDR1 SQVTM, CDR2 ANQGSEA. DNA for the CDR3: TGCAGCGTCGGGACAGGGCCGAATGAAAAACTGTTTTTT. This gives the protein CSVGTGPNEKLFF.

The chain is built from TRBV7-2 and TRBJ2-7; perhaps D is TRBD1 or TRBD2 (5 bases each). Germline values: CDR1 SGHTA, CDR2 FQGNSA. The CDR3 covers 13 residues. With 5 bases removed from V and 4 bases from J, the gap between germline ends came to 12 bases. The CDR3 sequence is CASSKGTDYEQYF. The CDR3 bases are TGTGCCAGCAGCAAAGGGACCGATTACGAGCAGTACTTC.

This chain's CDR3 is CASSLGTWTGRTDTQYF. CDR3 nucleotide sequence: TGTGCCAGCAGCTTAGGGACTTGGACAGGGAGGACAGATACGCAGTATTTT. This chain uses TRBV11-2 with TRBJ2-3; 8 nucleotides match TRBD1. Germline V lookup: CDR1 SGHAT, CDR2 FQNNGV. This CDR3 has 17 residues. V was pared by 1 base and J by 3 bases, with 9 bases of the junction left unmatched.

This chain connects TRBV6-5 to TRBJ2-1, with unresolved D. The CDR3 spans 13 residues. Germline V gives CDR1 MNHEY, CDR2 SVGAGI. V was clipped by 2 bases and J by 2 bases, with 4 bases between them. The CDR3 reads CASSYRTYNEQFF. The CDR3 DNA reads as TGTGCCAGCAGTTACAGAACCTACAATGAGCAGTTCTTC.

The chain is built from TRBV6-2 or TRBV6-3 and TRBJ1-1; tentative D call: TRBD1 (6 bases). The CDR3 covers 13 residues. CDR1 is MNHEY and CDR2 is SVGEGT in the germline V gene. Deletions cut 2 bases from V and 4 bases from J, with 8 bases between. CDR3 DNA sequence: TGTGCCAGCAGTTACGGGGGCGTCACTGAAGCTTTCTTT. It yields the protein CASSYGGVTEAFF.

CDR3 region: CASSRTTSRVNSGNTIYF. CDR3 sequence (DNA): TGTGCCAGCAGCCGAACCACCTCCAGGGTAAACTCTGGAAACACCATATATTTT. The rearrangement joins TRBV3-1 (or the pseudogene TRBV3-2) to TRBJ1-3, with D perhaps TRBD1 (5 bases). The CDR3 has 18 residues. V was cut by 4 bases and J by 0 bases, with 19 bases left in between. The germline gives CDR1 LGHDT, CDR2 YNNKEL (reference sequence).

The gene calls are TRBV21-1 and TRBJ1-5. TRBV21-1 constitutes a pseudogene. This CDR3 has 15 amino acids. The CDR3 DNA sequence: TGTGCCAGCAGTCTTAGGGAAGCTACAATCAGCCCCCAGCATTTT. Amino acid sequence: CASSLREATISPQHF.